Presented here are 16 T cell receptor beta chains from one specimen sequenced in a study of PD-L1 blockade in urothelial cancer. Profiling relied on immunoSEQ multiplex PCR, and the TCRdb table lists in-frame clones only, not all of them. The sample holds 130,000 or so clones, approximately 84% seen once. The time point was: pretreatment peripheral blood. This sample comprised PBMCs, obtained around atezolizumab (anti-PD-L1) treatment. All receptors derive from a man aged 50 or older with urothelial cancer.

This chain links TRBV7-9 with TRBJ1-1; TRBD1 is a possible D gene (6 bases). Germline values: CDR1 SEHNR, CDR2 FQNEAQ (reference sequence). V was cut by 7 bases and J by 0 bases, with 12 bases left in between. CDR3 size: 14 residues. CDR3 bases: TGTGCCAGCACCCAGACAGGCTTGAACACTGAAGCTTTCTTT. This codes for CASTQTGLNTEAFF.

Only a few counts were recorded for this clone. The chain carries TRBV7-2 and TRBJ2-2, with a possible D match to TRBD2 (5 bases). CDR1 and CDR2 from the germline V gene are SGHTA and FQGNSA. The CDR3 totals 15 residues. Trimming cost V 3 bases and J 4 bases, with 12 bases left between them. As DNA, the CDR3 is TGTGCCAGCAGCTTCGACGGGATCGGCACCGGGGAGCTGTTTTTT. Protein: CASSFDGIGTGELFF.

In nucleotides, the CDR3 is TGCGCCAGCAGCCGGACTAGCGGGAGCCCCGGGGAGCTGTTTTTT. Translating gives CASSRTSGSPGELFF. The chain uses TRBV5-1 and TRBJ2-2; 13 bases map to TRBD2. The CDR3 consists of 15 residues. The trim removed 4 bases at V and 6 bases at J, leaving 3 bases unmatched. CDR1 is SGHRS, CDR2 YFSETQ, per germline.

This clone was seen more than once but under ten times. One junction end does not reproduce the germline sequence, and a read error may be involved. The J gene is TRBJ2-3, the V gene TRBV14, with TRBD2 matching 12 bases. CDR3 length: 16 amino acids. CDR1 is SGHDN and CDR2 is FVKESK in the germline V gene. The CDR3 reads CASSQGLAGVVDTQYF. As DNA, the CDR3 is TGTGCCAGCAGCCAAGGACTAGCGGGAGTAGTAGATACACAGTATTTT. The complete variable domain, with remaining parts taken from reference TRBV14 and TRBJ2-3, reads EAGVTQFPSHSVIEKGQTVTLRCDPISGHDNLYWYRRVMGKEIKFLLHFVKESKQDESGMPNNRFLAERTGGTYSTLKVQPAELEDSGVYFCASSQGLAGVVDTQYFGPGTRLTVL.

This chain connects TRBV5-4 to TRBJ1-1; perhaps TRBD1 as D (5 bases). CDR1 and CDR2 from the germline V gene are SGHNT and YYREEE (reference sequence). The V gene lost 3 bases and the J gene lost 4 bases, with 10 bases spanning the gap. The length of the CDR3 is 13 residues. CDR3 loop: CASSSSGGTEAFF. The CDR3 nucleotides are TGTGCCAGCAGCTCATCCGGGGGCACTGAAGCTTTCTTT.

This chain uses TRBV18 with TRBJ2-5, with D perhaps matching TRBD2 (7 bases). Germline V CDR1 and CDR2: KGHSH, LQKENI. The CDR3 is 16 amino acids. The V gene lost 2 bases and the J gene lost 5 bases, with 18 bases spanning the gap. DNA for the CDR3: TGTGCCAGCTCACCAAGTGCGGGGGCTGGTCAGGAGACCCAGTACTTC. This codes for CASSPSAGAGQETQYF.

V gene TRBV6-5 combines with J gene TRBJ2-2; D is unresolved. The CDR3 totals 12 residues. Trimming pared 4 bases from V and 4 bases from J, leaving 4 bases between. CDR1 is MNHEY and CDR2 is SVGAGI in the germline V gene. The CDR3 reads CASSFGTGELFF. The CDR3 nucleotides read TGTGCCAGCAGTTTCGGCACCGGGGAGCTGTTTTTT.

This clone was recorded once. J is TRBJ1-1 and V is TRBV9; D unresolved. Germline V gene sequence: CDR1 SGDLS, CDR2 YYNGEE. V was cut by 2 bases and J by 2 bases, with 19 bases left in between. The CDR3 loop spans 17 amino acids. The CDR3 nucleotides read TGTGCCAGCAGCGTGGCGATGTCGTCGGGGAAAAACACTGAAGCTTTCTTT. It is translated as CASSVAMSSGKNTEAFF. Combining the CDR3 with reference TRBV9 and TRBJ1-1 gives the whole variable domain DSGVTQTPKHLITATGQRVTLRCSPRSGDLSVYWYQQSLDQGLQFLIQYYNGEERAKGNILERFSAQQFPDLHSELNLSSLELGDSALYFCASSVAMSSGKNTEAFFGQGTRLTVV.

This sequence joins TRBV30 and TRBJ2-5; TRBD2 matches 7 bases. The CDR3 consists of 16 residues. Germline CDR1 reads GTSNPN; CDR2 reads SVGIG (reference sequence). The ends lost 2 bases at V and 1 base at J; junction bases unmatched: 10. The CDR3 DNA follows: TGTGCCTGGAGTCAAGCCCGGACTAGTCGCCAAGAGACCCAGTACTTC. As protein: CAWSQARTSRQETQYF.

This chain uses TRBV9 with TRBJ2-2; TRBD1 matches at 10 bases. This CDR3 region has 16 residues. Per germline, CDR1 SGDLS and CDR2 YYNGEE. After removal of 1 base from V and 6 bases from J, the junction contained 6 bases not matched to a gene. In nucleotides, the CDR3 is TGTGCCAGCAGCGTATTGACAGGGGGCTTGGCCGGGGAGCTGTTTTTT. It codes for CASSVLTGGLAGELFF.

This rearrangement joins TRBV11-2 to TRBJ2-3; a weak D match, TRBD1 (5 bases). The ends were cut back, 5 bases at V and 5 bases at J, with 14 bases in the middle. Per germline, CDR1 SGHAT and CDR2 FQNNGV. The CDR3 contains 14 residues. CDR3 sequence reads: CASSGFSGQDTQYF. The CDR3 DNA sequence: TGTGCCAGCAGCGGCTTTTCAGGACAAGATACGCAGTATTTT.

The J gene is TRBJ2-2, the V gene TRBV11-3, with 7 bases fitting TRBD1. The length of the CDR3 is 15 residues. The J segment lost 3 bases and the V segment lost 5 bases, leaving 6 bases of the junction unmatched. Germline CDR1 is SGHNT and CDR2 is YENEEA. CDR3 amino acids: CASSRRDSDTGELFF. As DNA, the CDR3 is TGTGCCAGCAGCCGACGGGACAGTGACACCGGGGAGCTGTTTTTT.

The chain has TRBV7-9 and TRBJ1-4, with 10 bases identical to TRBD1. The CDR3 is made up of 14 amino acids. The germline V gene has CDR1 SEHNR and CDR2 FQNEAQ (reference sequence). Unmatched junction bases numbered 1, after V lost 6 bases and J lost 3 bases. The CDR3 reads CASRGQGANEKLFF. The DNA for the CDR3 is TGTGCCAGCAGAGGACAGGGGGCTAATGAAAAACTGTTTTTT.

The DNA of the CDR3 is TGTGCCAGCAGCTTACGAGGGACTAATGAAAAACTGTTTTTT. It yields the protein CASSLRGTNEKLFF. V gene TRBV7-2 combines with J gene TRBJ1-4; D not certain. Germline-derived CDR1 and CDR2 are SGHTA and FQGNSA. Between the trimmed V and J ends, which lost 2 bases and 2 bases, there was a span of 6 bases. The CDR3 contains 14 residues.

The genes are TRBV5-1 and TRBJ2-5; the match to TRBD2 covers 11 bases. Per the germline V gene, CDR1 is SGHRS and CDR2 is YFSETQ. V shed 4 bases, J shed 1 base, and the junction held 9 bases outside the gene matches. CDR3 size: 17 residues. The CDR3, as DNA: TGCGCCAGCAGCCTCCTACAGACTAGCGGGATCCAAGAGACCCAGTACTTC. It translates to CASSLLQTSGIQETQYF.

The V call is TRBV5-1, the J call TRBJ2-4, with D tentatively TRBD1 (5 bases). The CDR3 spans 18 residues. Germline V gives CDR1 SGHRS, CDR2 YFSETQ. V lost 4 bases and J lost 1, with 21 bases in between. This CDR3 reads CASSPGQTTSSAKNIQYF. The DNA of the CDR3 is TGCGCCAGCAGCCCAGGACAAACTACTTCGTCCGCCAAAAACATTCAGTACTTC.